This T cell receptor beta chain was sequenced during a study of cytomegalovirus exposure and HLA in healthy donors. TCRdb keeps only in-frame clones here, not all; method: immunoSEQ multiplex PCR. The sample records 170,000 or so clones, around 82% being singletons. This clone occurred a few times. Its matching antigen is unknown. Notes on the study in general: Among TCR beta chains, those listed as cytomegalovirus-associated numbered over 150.

This CDR3 comprises 16 residues. Unmatched junction bases numbered 6, after V lost 4 bases and J lost 7 bases. Germline V gives CDR1 MGHDK, CDR2 SYGVNS. The TCR was taken from a woman aged 18-30 years in good health and CMV-seropositive. This chain uses TRBV25-1 with TRBJ2-2, with 13 positions matching TRBD2. The sequencing input was PBMCs. The CDR3 is CASSATSGGAFGELFF. The DNA of the CDR3 is TGTGCCAGCAGTGCAACTAGCGGGGGGGCGTTCGGGGAGCTGTTTTTT.